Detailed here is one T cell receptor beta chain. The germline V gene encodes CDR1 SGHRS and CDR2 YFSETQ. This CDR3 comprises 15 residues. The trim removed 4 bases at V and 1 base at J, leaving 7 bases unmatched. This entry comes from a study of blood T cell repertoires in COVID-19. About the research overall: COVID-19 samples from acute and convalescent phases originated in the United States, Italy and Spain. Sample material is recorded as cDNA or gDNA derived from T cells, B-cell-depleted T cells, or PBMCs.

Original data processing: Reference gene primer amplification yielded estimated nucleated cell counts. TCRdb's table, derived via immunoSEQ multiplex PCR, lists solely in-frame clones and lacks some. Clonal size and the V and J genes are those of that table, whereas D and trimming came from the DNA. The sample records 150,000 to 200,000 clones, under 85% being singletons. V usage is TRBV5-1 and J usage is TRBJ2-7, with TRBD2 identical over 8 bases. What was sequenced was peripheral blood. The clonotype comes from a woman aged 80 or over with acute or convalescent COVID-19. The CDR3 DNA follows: TGCGCCAGCAGCATTCTAGCGGGCATTTCCTACGAGCAGTACTTC. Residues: CASSILAGISYEQYF.